Listed below are T cell receptor beta chains from one sample, sequenced in a study of T cell responses to AZD1222 COVID-19 vaccine. Data came from immunoSEQ multiplex PCR; TCRdb stores just in-frame clones and leaves some out. The sample includes more than 85,000 clones, 85% to 95% seen only once; the top ten take approximately 8%. The source was peripheral blood, collected on day 0 of AZD1222 vaccination. The origin of the receptors is an adult in good health. CDR3s include the opening cysteine and the closing phenylalanine or tryptophan. Each record gives: clone size, V gene, D gene, J gene, CDR3 protein, CDR3 DNA. A D gene is named only where the DNA matches it firmly. Size is stated for part of the rows, as once, few or many counts, or as a class when the clone is expanded.

clone size: few
V gene: TRBV12-3/TRBV12-4
D gene: NA
J gene: TRBJ1-2
CDR3 protein: CASTARGSDGYTF
CDR3 DNA: TGTGCCAGCACCGCCCGAGGAAGCGATGGCTACACCTTC

clone size: once
V gene: TRBV24-1
D gene: TRBD1
J gene: TRBJ2-1
CDR3 protein: CATQGARNEQFF
CDR3 DNA: TGTGCCACCCAGGGGGCGCGCAATGAGCAGTTCTTC

clone size: once
V gene: TRBV5-6
D gene: NA
J gene: TRBJ2-2
CDR3 protein: CASSPRLGGTGELFF
CDR3 DNA: TGTGCCAGCAGCCCCCGCCTCGGGGGCACCGGGGAGCTGTTTTTT

clone size: NA
V gene: TRBV28
D gene: NA
J gene: TRBJ1-1
CDR3 protein: CASSFRRYNTEAFF
CDR3 DNA: TGTGCCAGCAGTTTTCGTAGGTATAACACTGAAGCTTTCTTT

clone size: few
V gene: TRBV30
D gene: NA
J gene: TRBJ1-4
CDR3 protein: CACSGSTNEKLFF
CDR3 DNA: TGTGCCTGCTCGGGATCAACTAATGAAAAACTGTTTTTT

clone size: NA
V gene: TRBV4-1
D gene: NA
J gene: TRBJ2-6
CDR3 protein: CASSQGAAFSGANVLTF
CDR3 DNA: TGCGCCAGCAGCCAAGGGGCAGCTTTCTCTGGGGCCAACGTCCTGACTTTC

clone size: NA
V gene: TRBV6-5
D gene: TRBD1
J gene: TRBJ2-6
CDR3 protein: CASSLGQVSGANVLTF
CDR3 DNA: TGTGCCAGCAGTTTGGGACAGGTCTCCGGGGCCAACGTCCTGACTTTC

clone size: few
V gene: TRBV9
D gene: NA
J gene: TRBJ1-3
CDR3 protein: CASSPRSSSGNTIYF
CDR3 DNA: TGTGCCAGCAGCCCCAGGTCGTCCTCTGGAAACACCATATATTTT

clone size: once
V gene: TRBV7-9
D gene: TRBD1
J gene: TRBJ1-3
CDR3 protein: CASSSTGEPGNTIYF
CDR3 DNA: TGTGCCAGCAGCTCTACAGGGGAGCCAGGAAACACCATATATTTT

clone size: NA
V gene: TRBV2
D gene: NA
J gene: TRBJ1-3
CDR3 protein: CASSEEGGPGNTIYF
CDR3 DNA: TGTGCCAGCAGTGAAGAGGGGGGCCCTGGAAACACCATATATTTT

clone size: once
V gene: TRBV11-2
D gene: NA
J gene: TRBJ1-6
CDR3 protein: CASRSRPGPVSPLHF
CDR3 DNA: TGTGCCAGCAGGTCCCGGCCGGGCCCCGTCTCACCCCTCCACTTT

clone size: NA
V gene: TRBV10-2
D gene: NA
J gene: TRBJ1-5
CDR3 protein: CASSVRNQPQHF
CDR3 DNA: TGCGCCAGCAGTGTTCGGAATCAGCCCCAGCATTTT

clone size: NA
V gene: TRBV9
D gene: NA
J gene: TRBJ2-1
CDR3 protein: CASSDHDRSSYNEQFF
CDR3 DNA: TGTGCCAGCAGCGATCACGACAGGAGCTCCTACAATGAGCAGTTCTTC

clone size: NA
V gene: TRBV2
D gene: NA
J gene: TRBJ2-1
CDR3 protein: CAGDLGGNEQFF
CDR3 DNA: TGTGCCGGGGATCTAGGAGGCAATGAGCAGTTCTTC

clone size: NA
V gene: TRBV11-3
D gene: NA
J gene: TRBJ2-2
CDR3 protein: CASVPSTNTGELFF
CDR3 DNA: TGTGCCAGCGTGCCAAGCACGAACACCGGGGAGCTGTTTTTT

clone size: NA
V gene: TRBV30
D gene: NA
J gene: TRBJ1-2
CDR3 protein: CAWSDLEGRQHGYTF
CDR3 DNA: TGTGCCTGGAGTGACCTCGAGGGGCGCCAACATGGCTACACCTTC

clone size: NA
V gene: TRBV4-1
D gene: NA
J gene: TRBJ2-2
CDR3 protein: CASSQDRAAGGPNTGELFF
CDR3 DNA: TGCGCCAGCAGCCAAGATAGGGCAGCCGGGGGCCCGAACACCGGGGAGCTGTTTTTT

clone size: NA
V gene: TRBV10-3
D gene: TRBD1
J gene: TRBJ2-5
CDR3 protein: CAISVAGTGVETQYF
CDR3 DNA: TGTGCCATCAGTGTGGCCGGGACAGGGGTAGAGACCCAGTACTTC

clone size: NA
V gene: TRBV7-2
D gene: NA
J gene: TRBJ2-3
CDR3 protein: CASSDWGPGEAQYF
CDR3 DNA: TGTGCCAGCAGCGACTGGGGGCCCGGCGAGGCGCAGTATTTT

clone size: once
V gene: TRBV5-6
D gene: NA
J gene: TRBJ1-3
CDR3 protein: CASSLNMGTVRNTIYF
CDR3 DNA: TGTGCCAGCAGCTTGAATATGGGCACGGTTCGAAACACCATATATTTT

clone size: NA
V gene: TRBV5-1
D gene: TRBD1
J gene: TRBJ2-1
CDR3 protein: CASSLSTGQAVNEQFF
CDR3 DNA: TGCGCCAGCAGCTTGTCAACGGGACAGGCTGTAAATGAGCAGTTCTTC

clone size: NA
V gene: TRBV29-1
D gene: TRBD2
J gene: TRBJ2-1
CDR3 protein: CSASLAGGGNEQFF
CDR3 DNA: TGCAGCGCCAGCTTAGCGGGGGGTGGGAATGAGCAGTTCTTC

clone size: NA
V gene: TRBV11-2
D gene: NA
J gene: TRBJ2-7
CDR3 protein: CASSLNLLYEQYF
CDR3 DNA: TGTGCCAGCAGCTTAAATCTCCTCTACGAGCAGTACTTC

clone size: NA
V gene: TRBV6-5
D gene: TRBD1
J gene: TRBJ2-1
CDR3 protein: CASSSDRGSYNEQFF
CDR3 DNA: TGTGCCAGCAGTTCTGACAGGGGCTCCTACAATGAGCAGTTCTTC

clone size: NA
V gene: TRBV3-1/TRBV3-2
D gene: NA
J gene: TRBJ2-7
CDR3 protein: CASSQSRYEQYF
CDR3 DNA: TGTGCCAGCAGCCAGTCCCGTTACGAGCAGTACTTC

clone size: NA
V gene: TRBV5-1
D gene: TRBD1
J gene: TRBJ2-2
CDR3 protein: CASSFRQGSTGELFF
CDR3 DNA: TGCGCCAGCAGCTTCAGACAGGGATCTACCGGGGAGCTGTTTTTT

clone size: NA
V gene: TRBV27
D gene: TRBD2
J gene: TRBJ2-7
CDR3 protein: CASSPGTSMYEQYF
CDR3 DNA: TGTGCCAGCAGTCCCGGGACTAGTATGTACGAGCAGTACTTC

clone size: NA
V gene: TRBV27
D gene: NA
J gene: TRBJ1-2
CDR3 protein: CASSLRGSYGYTF
CDR3 DNA: TGTGCCAGCAGTTTGAGAGGGAGCTATGGCTACACCTTC

clone size: NA
V gene: TRBV28
D gene: NA
J gene: TRBJ2-5
CDR3 protein: CASRTLGRQETQYF
CDR3 DNA: TGTGCCAGCAGGACGCTCGGGCGCCAAGAGACCCAGTACTTC

clone size: NA
V gene: TRBV30
D gene: TRBD1
J gene: TRBJ2-3
CDR3 protein: CGKSEKGAEDTQYF
CDR3 DNA: TGTGGTAAAAGTGAGAAGGGGGCTGAAGATACGCAGTATTTT

clone size: NA
V gene: TRBV24-1
D gene: TRBD1
J gene: TRBJ2-2
CDR3 protein: CATSDFVQGAGELFF
CDR3 DNA: TGTGCCACCAGTGATTTTGTACAGGGGGCCGGGGAGCTGTTTTTT

clone size: NA
V gene: TRBV19
D gene: TRBD2
J gene: TRBJ2-7
CDR3 protein: CASSIDTGLAGLSSYEQYF
CDR3 DNA: TGTGCCAGTAGTATAGACACGGGACTAGCGGGCCTCAGCTCCTACGAGCAGTACTTC

clone size: NA
V gene: TRBV7-2
D gene: TRBD1
J gene: TRBJ1-4
CDR3 protein: CASSKDRGSEKLFF
CDR3 DNA: TGTGCCAGCAGCAAAGACAGGGGAAGTGAAAAACTGTTTTTT

clone size: NA
V gene: TRBV3-1/TRBV3-2
D gene: NA
J gene: TRBJ2-5
CDR3 protein: CASSGGWGETQYF
CDR3 DNA: TGTGCCAGCAGCGGGGGCTGGGGAGAGACCCAGTACTTC

clone size: once
V gene: TRBV7-9
D gene: TRBD1
J gene: TRBJ2-1
CDR3 protein: CASTKDRGNNEQFF
CDR3 DNA: TGTGCCAGCACAAAGGACAGGGGTAACAATGAGCAGTTCTTC

clone size: NA
V gene: TRBV7-9
D gene: NA
J gene: TRBJ2-2
CDR3 protein: CASSGTIGNTGELFF
CDR3 DNA: TGTGCCAGCAGCGGTACTATCGGGAACACCGGGGAGCTGTTTTTT

clone size: NA
V gene: TRBV11-3
D gene: NA
J gene: TRBJ1-6
CDR3 protein: CASSLVSQYNSPLHF
CDR3 DNA: TGTGCCAGCAGCTTAGTCTCTCAGTATAATTCACCCCTCCACTTT

clone size: NA
V gene: TRBV28
D gene: NA
J gene: TRBJ1-6
CDR3 protein: CASSLGADNSPLHF
CDR3 DNA: TGTGCCAGCAGTTTGGGGGCGGATAATTCACCCCTCCACTTT

clone size: NA
V gene: TRBV6-5
D gene: NA
J gene: TRBJ2-7
CDR3 protein: CASSRAYEQYF
CDR3 DNA: TGTGCCAGCAGCCGGGCTTACGAGCAGTACTTC

clone size: NA
V gene: TRBV29-1
D gene: TRBD2
J gene: TRBJ2-5
CDR3 protein: CSVPPLGGGETQYF
CDR3 DNA: TGCAGCGTTCCCCCCCTGGGGGGGGGAGAGACCCAGTACTTC

clone size: NA
V gene: TRBV28
D gene: NA
J gene: TRBJ2-1
CDR3 protein: CASSFVTNQNEQFF
CDR3 DNA: TGTGCCAGCAGTTTTGTTACTAACCAAAATGAGCAGTTCTTC

clone size: NA
V gene: TRBV19
D gene: NA
J gene: TRBJ2-2
CDR3 protein: CASFRRGALTHTGELFF
CDR3 DNA: TGTGCCAGTTTCCGGAGGGGGGCCCTGACCCACACCGGGGAGCTGTTTTTT

clone size: NA
V gene: TRBV28
D gene: TRBD2
J gene: TRBJ2-1
CDR3 protein: CASSPHSGGVTYNEQFF
CDR3 DNA: TGTGCCAGCAGTCCCCATAGCGGGGGGGTAACCTACAATGAGCAGTTCTTC

clone size: NA
V gene: TRBV6-5
D gene: TRBD1
J gene: TRBJ1-5
CDR3 protein: CATEEGTVDQPQHF
CDR3 DNA: TGTGCCACGGAGGAAGGGACAGTGGATCAGCCCCAGCATTTT

clone size: NA
V gene: TRBV28
D gene: NA
J gene: TRBJ2-1
CDR3 protein: CASSPLGSYNEQFF
CDR3 DNA: TGTGCCAGCAGTCCCCTGGGGTCCTACAATGAGCAGTTCTTC

clone size: NA
V gene: TRBV9
D gene: TRBD2
J gene: TRBJ2-5
CDR3 protein: CASSVGGGDGTQYF
CDR3 DNA: TGTGCCAGCAGCGTAGGTGGGGGGGATGGGACCCAGTACTTC

clone size: NA
V gene: TRBV6-5
D gene: TRBD1
J gene: TRBJ2-7
CDR3 protein: CASRGQGESYEQYF
CDR3 DNA: TGTGCCAGCAGAGGACAGGGGGAGTCCTACGAGCAGTACTTC

clone size: NA
V gene: TRBV7-2
D gene: NA
J gene: TRBJ2-7
CDR3 protein: CASSSQANPSYEQYF
CDR3 DNA: TGTGCCAGCAGCTCGCAGGCAAACCCCTCCTACGAGCAGTACTTC

clone size: NA
V gene: TRBV30
D gene: NA
J gene: TRBJ2-5
CDR3 protein: CAWSVGVGETQYF
CDR3 DNA: TGTGCCTGGAGTGTCGGTGTTGGAGAGACCCAGTACTTC

clone size: NA
V gene: TRBV7-2
D gene: TRBD1
J gene: TRBJ1-3
CDR3 protein: CASSRDRGFGNTIYF
CDR3 DNA: TGTGCCAGCAGCCGCGACAGGGGGTTTGGAAACACCATATATTTT

clone size: NA
V gene: TRBV27
D gene: NA
J gene: TRBJ1-1
CDR3 protein: CASSFEGRANTEAFF
CDR3 DNA: TGTGCCAGCAGTTTCGAGGGCAGGGCGAACACTGAAGCTTTCTTT